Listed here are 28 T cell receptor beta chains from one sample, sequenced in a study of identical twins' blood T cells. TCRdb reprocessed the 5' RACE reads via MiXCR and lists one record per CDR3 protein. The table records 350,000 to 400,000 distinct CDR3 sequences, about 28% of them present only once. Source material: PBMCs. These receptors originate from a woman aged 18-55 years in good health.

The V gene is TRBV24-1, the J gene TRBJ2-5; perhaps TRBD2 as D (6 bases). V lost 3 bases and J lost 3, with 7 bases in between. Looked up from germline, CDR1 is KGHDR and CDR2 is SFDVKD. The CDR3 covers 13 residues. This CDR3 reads CATSDGGKETQYF. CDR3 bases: TGTGCCACCAGTGATGGGGGGAAAGAGACCCAGTACTTC.

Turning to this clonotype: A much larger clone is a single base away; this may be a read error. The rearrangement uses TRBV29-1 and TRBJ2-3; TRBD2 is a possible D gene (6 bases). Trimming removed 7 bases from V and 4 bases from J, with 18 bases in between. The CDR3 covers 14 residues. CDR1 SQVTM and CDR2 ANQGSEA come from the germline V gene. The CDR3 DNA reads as TGCAGCGGCCCCTCAGTGGGAGGCCCAGATACGCAGTATTTT. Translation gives CSGPSVGGPDTQYF.

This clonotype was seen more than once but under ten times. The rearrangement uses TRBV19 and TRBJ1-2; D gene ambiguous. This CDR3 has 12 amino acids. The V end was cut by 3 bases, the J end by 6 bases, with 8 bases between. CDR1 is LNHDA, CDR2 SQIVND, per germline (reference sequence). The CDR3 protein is CASSMDGNGYTF. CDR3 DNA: TGTGCCAGTAGTATGGACGGGAATGGCTACACCTTC.

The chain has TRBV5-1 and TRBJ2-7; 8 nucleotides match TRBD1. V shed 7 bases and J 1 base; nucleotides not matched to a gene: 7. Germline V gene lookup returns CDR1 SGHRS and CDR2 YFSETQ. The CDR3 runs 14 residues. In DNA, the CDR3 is TGCGCCAGCTGCACGGGGACAGGTTCCTACGAGCAGTACTTC. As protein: CASCTGTGSYEQYF.

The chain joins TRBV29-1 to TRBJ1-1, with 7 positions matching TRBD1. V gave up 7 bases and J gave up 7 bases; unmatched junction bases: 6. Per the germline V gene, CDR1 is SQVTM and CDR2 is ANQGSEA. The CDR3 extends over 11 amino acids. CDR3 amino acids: CSARQGDEAFF. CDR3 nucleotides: TGCAGCGCTCGACAGGGTGATGAAGCTTTCTTT.

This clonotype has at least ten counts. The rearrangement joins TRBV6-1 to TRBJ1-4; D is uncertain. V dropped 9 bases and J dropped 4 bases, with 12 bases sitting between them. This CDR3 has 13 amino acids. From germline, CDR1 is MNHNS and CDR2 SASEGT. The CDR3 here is CASETAVNEKLFF. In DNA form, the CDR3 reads TGTGCCAGTGAAACCGCGGTTAATGAAAAACTGTTTTTT.

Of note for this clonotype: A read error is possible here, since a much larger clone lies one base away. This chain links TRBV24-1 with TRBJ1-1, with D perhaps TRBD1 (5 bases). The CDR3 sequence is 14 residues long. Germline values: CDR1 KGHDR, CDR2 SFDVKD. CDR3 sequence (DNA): TGTGCCGCCAGTAAAGAGGGGTCGCACACTGAAGCTTTCTTT. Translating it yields CAASKEGSHTEAFF.

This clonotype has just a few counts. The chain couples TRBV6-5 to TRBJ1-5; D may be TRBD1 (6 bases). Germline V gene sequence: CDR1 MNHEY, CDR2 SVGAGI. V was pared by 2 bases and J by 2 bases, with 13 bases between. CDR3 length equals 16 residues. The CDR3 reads CASSYGVRGGNQPQHF. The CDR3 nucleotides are TGTGCCAGCAGTTACGGGGTCAGGGGAGGCAATCAGCCCCAGCATTTT.

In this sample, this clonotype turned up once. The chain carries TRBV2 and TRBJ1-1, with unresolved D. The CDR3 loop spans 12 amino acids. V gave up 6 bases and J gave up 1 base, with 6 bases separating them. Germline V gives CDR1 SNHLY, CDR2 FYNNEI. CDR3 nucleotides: TGTGCCAGCAGGACTCAGAACACTGAAGCTTTCTTT. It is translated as CASRTQNTEAFF.

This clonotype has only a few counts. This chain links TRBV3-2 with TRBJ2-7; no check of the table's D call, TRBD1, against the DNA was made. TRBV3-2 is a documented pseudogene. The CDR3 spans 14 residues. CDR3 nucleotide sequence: TGTGCCAGCAGCCAAGATGACAGACCCTACGAGCAGTACTTC. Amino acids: CASSQDDRPYEQYF.

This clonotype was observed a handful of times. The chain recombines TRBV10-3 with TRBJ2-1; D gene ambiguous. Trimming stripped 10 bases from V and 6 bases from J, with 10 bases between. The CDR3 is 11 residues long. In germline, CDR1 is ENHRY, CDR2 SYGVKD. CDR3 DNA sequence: TGTGCCAGCGGACCACGCAATGAGCAGTTCTTC. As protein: CASGPRNEQFF.

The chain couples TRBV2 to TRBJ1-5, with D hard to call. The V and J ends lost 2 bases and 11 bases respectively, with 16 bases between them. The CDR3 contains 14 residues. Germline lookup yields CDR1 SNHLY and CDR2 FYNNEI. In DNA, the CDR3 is TGTGCCAGCAGTGAATGGGGAGGGTCCGGGTCCCAGCATTTT. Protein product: CASSEWGGSGSQHF.

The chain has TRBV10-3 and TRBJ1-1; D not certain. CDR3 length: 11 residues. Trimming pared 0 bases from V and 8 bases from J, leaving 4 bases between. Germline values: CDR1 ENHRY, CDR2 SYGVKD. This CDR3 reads CAISESVEAFF. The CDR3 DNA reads TGTGCCATCAGTGAGTCGGTGGAAGCTTTCTTT.

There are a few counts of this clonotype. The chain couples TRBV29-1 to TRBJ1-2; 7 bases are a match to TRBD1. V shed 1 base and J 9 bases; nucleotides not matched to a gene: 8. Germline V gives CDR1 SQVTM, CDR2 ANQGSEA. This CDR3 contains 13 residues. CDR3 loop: CSVEATVQGSYTF. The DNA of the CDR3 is TGCAGCGTTGAAGCTACGGTACAGGGGAGCTACACCTTC.

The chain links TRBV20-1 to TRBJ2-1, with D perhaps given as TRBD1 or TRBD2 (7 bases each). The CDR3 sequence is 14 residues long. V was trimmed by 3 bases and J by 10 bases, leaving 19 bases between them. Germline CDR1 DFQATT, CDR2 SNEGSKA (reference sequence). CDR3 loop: CSASGRTGPDEQFF. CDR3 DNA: TGCAGTGCTAGCGGGAGGACAGGCCCCGACGAGCAGTTCTTC.

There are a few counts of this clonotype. CDR3 in amino acids: CASSYRLTNYGYTF. CDR3 sequence (DNA): TGTGCCAGCAGTTACAGGCTAACTAACTATGGCTACACCTTC. V is TRBV6-6 and J is TRBJ1-2; no clear D. Germline V lookup: CDR1 MNHNY, CDR2 SVGAGI (reference sequence). This CDR3 has 14 residues. Trimming removed 2 bases from V and 0 bases from J, with 7 bases in between.

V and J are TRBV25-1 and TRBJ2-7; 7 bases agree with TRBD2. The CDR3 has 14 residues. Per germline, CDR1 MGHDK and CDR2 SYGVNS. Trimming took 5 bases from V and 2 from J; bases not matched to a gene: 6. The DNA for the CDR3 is TGTGCCAGCAGTTATTTCGCGGGGGCCTACGAGCAGTACTTC. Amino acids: CASSYFAGAYEQYF.

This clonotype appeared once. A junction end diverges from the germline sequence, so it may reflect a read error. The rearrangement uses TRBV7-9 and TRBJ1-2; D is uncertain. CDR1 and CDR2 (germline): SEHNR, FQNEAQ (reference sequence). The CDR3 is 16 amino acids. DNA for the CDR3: TGTGCCAGCAGCTTAGACAGAGACCTAGCTAACTATGACTACACCTTC. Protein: CASSLDRDLANYDYTF.

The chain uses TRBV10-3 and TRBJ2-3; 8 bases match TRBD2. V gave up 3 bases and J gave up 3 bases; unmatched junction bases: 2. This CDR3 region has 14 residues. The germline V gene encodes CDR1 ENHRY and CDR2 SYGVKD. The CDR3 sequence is CAISDVAGTDTQYF. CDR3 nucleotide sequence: TGTGCCATCAGTGATGTAGCGGGGACAGATACGCAGTATTTT.

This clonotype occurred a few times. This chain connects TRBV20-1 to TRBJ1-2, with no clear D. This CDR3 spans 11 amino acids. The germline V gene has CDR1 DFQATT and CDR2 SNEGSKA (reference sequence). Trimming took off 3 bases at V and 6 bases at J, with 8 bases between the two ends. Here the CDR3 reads CSARRSDGYTF. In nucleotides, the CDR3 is TGCAGTGCTAGGAGGAGCGATGGCTACACCTTC.

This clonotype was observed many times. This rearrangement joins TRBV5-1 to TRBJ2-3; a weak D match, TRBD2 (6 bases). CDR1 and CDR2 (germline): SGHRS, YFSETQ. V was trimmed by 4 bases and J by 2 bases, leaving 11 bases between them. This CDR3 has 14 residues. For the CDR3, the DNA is TGCGCCAGCAGCCCGGGACTTAACACAGATACGCAGTATTTT. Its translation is CASSPGLNTDTQYF.

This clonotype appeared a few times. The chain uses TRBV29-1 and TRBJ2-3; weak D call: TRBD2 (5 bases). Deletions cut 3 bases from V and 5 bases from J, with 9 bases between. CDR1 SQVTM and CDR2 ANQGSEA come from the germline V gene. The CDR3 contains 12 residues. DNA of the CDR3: TGCAGCGTTGAGGCCGGGGAAGATACGCAGTATTTT. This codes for CSVEAGEDTQYF.

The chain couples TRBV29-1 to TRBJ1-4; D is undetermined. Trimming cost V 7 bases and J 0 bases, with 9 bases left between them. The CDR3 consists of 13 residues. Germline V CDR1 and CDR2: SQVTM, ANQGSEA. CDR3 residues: CSAVSATNEKLFF. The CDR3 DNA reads TGCAGCGCCGTTAGTGCAACTAATGAAAAACTGTTTTTT.

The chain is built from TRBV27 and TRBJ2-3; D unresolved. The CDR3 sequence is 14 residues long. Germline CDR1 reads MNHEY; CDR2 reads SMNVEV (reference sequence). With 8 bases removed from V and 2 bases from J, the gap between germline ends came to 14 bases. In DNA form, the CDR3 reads TGTGCCAGCGGCGGCAGATTTTACACAGATACGCAGTATTTT. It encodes CASGGRFYTDTQYF.

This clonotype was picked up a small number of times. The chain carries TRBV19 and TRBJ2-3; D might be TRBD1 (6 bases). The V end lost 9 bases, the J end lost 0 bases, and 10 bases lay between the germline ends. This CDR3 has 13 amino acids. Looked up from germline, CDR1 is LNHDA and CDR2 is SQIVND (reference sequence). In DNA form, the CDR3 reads TGTGCCAGCAAGGACAGAAGCACAGATACGCAGTATTTT. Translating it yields CASKDRSTDTQYF.

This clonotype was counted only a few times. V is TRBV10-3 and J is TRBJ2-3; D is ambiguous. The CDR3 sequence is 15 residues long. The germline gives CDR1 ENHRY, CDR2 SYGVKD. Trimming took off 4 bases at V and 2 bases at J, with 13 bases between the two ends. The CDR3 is CAISALDPNTDTQYF. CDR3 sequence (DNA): TGTGCCATCAGTGCTCTTGACCCAAACACAGATACGCAGTATTTT.

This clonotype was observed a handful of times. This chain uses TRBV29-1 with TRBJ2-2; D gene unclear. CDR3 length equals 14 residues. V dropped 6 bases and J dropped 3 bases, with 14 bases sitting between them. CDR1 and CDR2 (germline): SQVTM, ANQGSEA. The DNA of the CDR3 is TGCAGCGTGCCTGGAGTGGTCTACACCGGGGAGCTGTTTTTT. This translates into CSVPGVVYTGELFF.

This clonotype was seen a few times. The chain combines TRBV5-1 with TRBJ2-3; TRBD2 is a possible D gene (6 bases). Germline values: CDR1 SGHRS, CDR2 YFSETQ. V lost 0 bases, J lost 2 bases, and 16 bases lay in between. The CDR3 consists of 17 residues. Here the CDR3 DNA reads TGCGCCAGCAGCTTGGGGGGACTTCCCCAAAACACAGATACGCAGTATTTT. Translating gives CASSLGGLPQNTDTQYF.